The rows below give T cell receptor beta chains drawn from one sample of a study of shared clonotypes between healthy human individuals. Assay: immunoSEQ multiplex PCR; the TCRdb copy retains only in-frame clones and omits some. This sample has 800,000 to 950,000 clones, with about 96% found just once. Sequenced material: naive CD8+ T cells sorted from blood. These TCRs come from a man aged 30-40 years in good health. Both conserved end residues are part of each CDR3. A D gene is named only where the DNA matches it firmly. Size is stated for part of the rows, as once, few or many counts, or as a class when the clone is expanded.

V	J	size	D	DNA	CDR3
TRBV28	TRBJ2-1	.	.	TGTGCCAGCGGAGTCAATGAGCAGTTCTTC	CASGVNEQFF
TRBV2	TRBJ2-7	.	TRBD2	TGTGCCAGCAGTCAGTGGACTAGCGGGCACGAGCAGTACTTC	CASSQWTSGHEQYF
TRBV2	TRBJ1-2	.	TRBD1	TGTGCCAGCACTGGACAGGGGTGGTATGGCTACACCTTC	CASTGQGWYGYTF
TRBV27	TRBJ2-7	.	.	TGTGCCAGCAGTTATCAGGGACGGCCATTCCCCTACGAGCAGTACTTC	CASSYQGRPFPYEQYF
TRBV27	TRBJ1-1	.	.	TGTGCCAGCAAAGGGGGATCCATTGGGGAGGGGACTGAAGCTTTCTTT	CASKGGSIGEGTEAFF
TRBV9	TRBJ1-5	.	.	TGTGCCAGCAGCGTCCTGATAAGCAATCAGCCCCAGCATTTT	CASSVLISNQPQHF
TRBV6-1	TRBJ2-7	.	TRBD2	TGTGCCAGCAGTCAAGCCTACGGGCTAGCGGGTATCCACGAGCAGTACTTC	CASSQAYGLAGIHEQYF
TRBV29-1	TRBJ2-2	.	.	TGCAGCGTTGAAGTGGGGCTTAACACCGGGGAGCTGTTTTTT	CSVEVGLNTGELFF
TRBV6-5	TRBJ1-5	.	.	TGTGCCAGCAGGCCAACAGGGATTAGCAATCAGCCCCAGCATTTT	CASRPTGISNQPQHF
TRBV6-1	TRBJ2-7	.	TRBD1	TGTGCCAGCAGTGAAACAGGGGATTGCTGCGAGCAGTACTTC	CASSETGDCCEQYF
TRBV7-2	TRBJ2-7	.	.	TGTGCCAGCAGCCCATTGGCGGGGCAGGGGAGGAACGAGCAGTACTTC	CASSPLAGQGRNEQYF
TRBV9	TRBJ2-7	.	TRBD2	TGTGCCAGCAGCCCCGGGGGGGACTCTTCCTACGAGCAGTACTTC	CASSPGGDSSYEQYF
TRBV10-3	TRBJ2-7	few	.	TGTGCCATCAGTGTGGGTGGCTACGAGCAGTACTTC	CAISVGGYEQYF
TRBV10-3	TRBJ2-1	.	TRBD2	TGTGCCATCAGTACCGGGACTAGTGGTTACAATGAGCAGTTCTTC	CAISTGTSGYNEQFF
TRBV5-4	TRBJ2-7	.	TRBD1	TGTGCCAGCAGGGAACTGGACAGGGGGCCCTACGAGCAGTACTTC	CASRELDRGPYEQYF
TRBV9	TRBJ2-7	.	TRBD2	TGTGCCAGCAGCGTAGCTAGCGGGAACTACGAGCAGTACTTC	CASSVASGNYEQYF
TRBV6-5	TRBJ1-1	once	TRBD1	TGTGCCAGCAGTTACGGGACAGTGAACACTGAAGCTTTCTTT	CASSYGTVNTEAFF
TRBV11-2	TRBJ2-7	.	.	TGTGCCAGCAGCTTAATTCCGTACGAGGAGCAGTACTTC	CASSLIPYEEQYF
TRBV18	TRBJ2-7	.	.	TGTGCCAGCTCACCTCGTGGGAACAGCTACGAGCAGTACTTC	CASSPRGNSYEQYF
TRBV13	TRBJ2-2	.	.	TGTGCCAGCAGCTTAGGCCGTGGGGCTAACACCGGGGAGCTGTTTTTT	CASSLGRGANTGELFF
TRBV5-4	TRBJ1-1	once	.	TGTGCCAGCAGCTTGTTAAGGGGCTCAGCTGAAGCTTTCTTT	CASSLLRGSAEAFF
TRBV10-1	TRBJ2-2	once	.	TGCGCCAGCAGTGAGTCGATTCCACCGAACACCGGGGAGCTGTTTTTT	CASSESIPPNTGELFF
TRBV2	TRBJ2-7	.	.	TGTGCCAGCAGTCAGCACCGGGACCGAGCCTACGAGCAGTACTTC	CASSQHRDRAYEQYF
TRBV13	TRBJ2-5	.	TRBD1	TGTGCCAGCAGCTTACCGACAGGGCCCCAAGAGACCCAGTACTTC	CASSLPTGPQETQYF
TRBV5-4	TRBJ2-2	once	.	TGTGCCAGCAGCTTGTATGGGACATGGGAGCTGTTTTTT	CASSLYGTWELFF
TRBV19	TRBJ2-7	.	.	TGTGCCAGTAGTATCAACAGCCACTCCTACGAGCAGTACTTC	CASSINSHSYEQYF
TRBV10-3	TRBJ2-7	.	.	TGTGCCATCAGTGAATTGAGTCGATACGAGCAGTACTTC	CAISELSRYEQYF
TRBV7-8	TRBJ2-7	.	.	TGTGCCAGCAGCTTAGCGGGGGGATTCTCCTACGAGCAGTACTTC	CASSLAGGFSYEQYF
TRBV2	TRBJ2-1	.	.	TGTGCCAGCAGTGATAGCTGGGGTGGAAATGAGCAGTTCTTC	CASSDSWGGNEQFF
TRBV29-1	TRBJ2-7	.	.	TGCAGCGTTGACTCAGACAGCTACCCCTACGAGCAGTACTTC	CSVDSDSYPYEQYF
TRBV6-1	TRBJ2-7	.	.	TGTGCCAGCAGCGAGTACTACGAGCAGTACTTC	CASSEYYEQYF
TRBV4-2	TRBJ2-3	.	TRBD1	TGTGCCAGCAGCCAAGATGAGGGACAGGGGGCCCTAGATACGCAGTATTTT	CASSQDEGQGALDTQYF
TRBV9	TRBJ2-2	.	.	TGTGCCAGCAGCGTAGAGGGCAAGGCCCCTAGTGGCGGGGAGCTGTTTTTT	CASSVEGKAPSGGELFF
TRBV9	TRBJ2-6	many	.	TGTGCCAGCAGCGGATCTATCTCTGGGGCCAACGTCCTGACTTTC	CASSGSISGANVLTF
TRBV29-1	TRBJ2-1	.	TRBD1	TGCAGCGTTGACCCGACAGGGGGGCCTGAGCAGTTCTTC	CSVDPTGGPEQFF
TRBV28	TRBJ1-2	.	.	TGTGCCAGCAGCTCTCTCTATGGCTACACCTTC	CASSSLYGYTF
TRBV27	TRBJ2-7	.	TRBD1	TGTGCCAGCACTCCTTACAGGACAGGAGAAAATGCCCACGAGCAGTACTTC	CASTPYRTGENAHEQYF
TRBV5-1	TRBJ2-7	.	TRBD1	TGCGCCAGCAGCCTGATGGGGGACAGAGTGTACGAGCAGTACTTC	CASSLMGDRVYEQYF
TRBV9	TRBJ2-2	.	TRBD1	TGTGCCAGCAGCTTTCCGCGGACAGGGCTTAACACCGGGGAGCTGTTTTTT	CASSFPRTGLNTGELFF
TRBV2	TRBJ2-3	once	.	TGTGCCAGGACCGGGACACAAAGGTCGGGAGATACGCAGTATTTT	CARTGTQRSGDTQYF
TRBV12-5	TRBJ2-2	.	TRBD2	TGTGCTAGTGGTTTTTCTCGGGAGGGCCACACCGGGGAGCTGTTTTTT	CASGFSREGHTGELFF
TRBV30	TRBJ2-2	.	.	TGTGCCTGGCAACGACTAGTCGGGGAGCTGTTTTTT	CAWQRLVGELFF
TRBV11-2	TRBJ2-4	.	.	TGTGCCAGCACGCCCGGGCAGGACATTCAGTACTTC	CASTPGQDIQYF
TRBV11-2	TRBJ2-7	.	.	TGTGCCAGCAGTTTCAGGGCGGGTGAATACTACGAGCAGTACTTC	CASSFRAGEYYEQYF
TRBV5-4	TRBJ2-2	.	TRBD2	TGTGCCAGCAGCTATAGCGGGAGCGGGACCGGGGAGCTGTTTTTT	CASSYSGSGTGELFF
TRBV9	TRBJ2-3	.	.	TGTGCCAGCAGCCATACTCTAGCCAGCACAGATACGCAGTATTTT	CASSHTLASTDTQYF
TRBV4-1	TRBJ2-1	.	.	TGCGCCAGCAGCCAAGATCGGTACGAGCAGTTCTTC	CASSQDRYEQFF
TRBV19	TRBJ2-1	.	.	TGTGCCAGTAGTATGGGGGGAGTGGTAAATGAGCAGTTCTTC	CASSMGGVVNEQFF
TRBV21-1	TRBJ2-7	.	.	TGTGCCAGCAGCAAAGTAGGTATTTGGCGGGAGACCTACGAGCAGTACTTC	CASSKVGIWRETYEQYF
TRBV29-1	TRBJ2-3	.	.	TGCAGCGTTCCAGACTCAACGATCACAGATACGCAGTATTTT	CSVPDSTITDTQYF
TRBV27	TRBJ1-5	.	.	TGTGCCAGCAGTCCCGTCCAGGGCGGCAATCAGCCCCAGCATTTT	CASSPVQGGNQPQHF
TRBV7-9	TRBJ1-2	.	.	TGTGCCAGCAGCCCAACCCTAGCTTATGTCTATGGCTACACCTTC	CASSPTLAYVYGYTF
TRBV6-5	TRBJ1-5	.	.	TGTGCCAGCATCATAGGGAGATGGGGCAATCAGCCCCAGCATTTT	CASIIGRWGNQPQHF
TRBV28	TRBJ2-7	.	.	TGTGCCAGCAGTTTATGGCGAGGGAGCGAGCAGTACTTC	CASSLWRGSEQYF
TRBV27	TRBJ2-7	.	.	TGTGCCAGCAGTTCTAACTCAGGGGCGGCCTACGAGCAGTACTTC	CASSSNSGAAYEQYF
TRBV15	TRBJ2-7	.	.	TGTGCCACCAGCAGGGACCCAGACGAGGAGCAGTACTTC	CATSRDPDEEQYF
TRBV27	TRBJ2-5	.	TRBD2	TGTGCCAGCAGCCCCGGACTAGCGGGTCGTACCCAGTACTTC	CASSPGLAGRTQYF